The 14 T cell receptor beta chains given below trace back to one sample, sequenced in a study of T cell changes during pregnancy in multiple sclerosis. Method: immunoSEQ multiplex PCR; TCRdb's copy keeps in-frame clones and lacks some. Of some 39,000 clones listed, roughly 90% are singletons. The material was CD8+ T cells from peripheral blood mononuclear cells, obtained in the first trimester of pregnancy. The receptors here all came from a female donor with multiple sclerosis, enrolled in a pregnancy study.

This sequence joins TRBV27 and TRBJ2-7, with 7 bases lining up with TRBD2. Germline V gene lookup returns CDR1 MNHEY and CDR2 SMNVEV (reference sequence). The CDR3 runs to 17 residues. The trim removed 8 bases at V and 2 bases at J, leaving 18 bases unmatched. The CDR3 loop reads CASGYRDYIHGAYEQYF. The CDR3 DNA follows: TGTGCCAGCGGATACCGGGACTATATCCATGGGGCCTACGAGCAGTACTTC.

Note on this clone: The CDR3 does not close with the conserved phenylalanine or tryptophan, likely indicating a read error. This chain joins TRBV30 and TRBJ1-6; the match to TRBD1 covers 12 bases. Looked up from germline, CDR1 is GTSNPN and CDR2 is SVGIG (reference sequence). The V segment lost 2 bases and the J segment 10 bases; nucleotides outside the gene matches: 3. The CDR3 has 14 residues. The CDR3 here is CAWSPGTGGSPLHL. CDR3 coding DNA: TGTGCCTGGAGTCCCGGGACAGGGGGCTCACCCCTCCACCTT.

The rearrangement uses TRBV9 and TRBJ2-2; 10 positions match TRBD2. The CDR3 is 16 amino acids. CDR1 and CDR2 from the germline V gene are SGDLS and YYNGEE. V shed 4 bases and J 9 bases; nucleotides not matched to a gene: 12. The chain's CDR3 is CASSPSPAGGPRELFF. In DNA, the CDR3 is TGTGCCAGCAGCCCCAGTCCAGCGGGGGGGCCGAGGGAGCTGTTTTTT.

The V gene is TRBV29-1, the J gene TRBJ2-1; 12 bases align to TRBD2. Looked up from germline, CDR1 is SQVTM and CDR2 is ANQGSEA. The CDR3 has 13 amino acids. The junction had 1 base not matched to a gene; V was cut back by 6 bases and J by 4 bases. DNA of the CDR3: TGCAGCGTCGGACTAGCGGGATACAATGAGCAGTTCTTC. Amino acid sequence: CSVGLAGYNEQFF.

This clone has ten or more counts. CDR3: CASSQGLGGSYNEQFF. Here the CDR3 DNA reads TGCGCCAGCAGCCAGGGGTTAGGGGGATCCTACAATGAGCAGTTCTTC. The chain combines TRBV4-3 with TRBJ2-1; the D gene is possibly TRBD1 (6 bases). Germline V gene sequence: CDR1 LGHNA, CDR2 YSLEER. Trimming removed 3 bases at V and 1 base at J, with 13 bases between. This CDR3 is 16 amino acids long.

V and J are TRBV7-9 and TRBJ2-1, with 11 bases aligning to TRBD2. CDR1 and CDR2 (germline): SEHNR, FQNEAQ (reference sequence). This CDR3 comprises 13 residues. With 4 bases clipped from V and 9 bases from J, the junction kept 2 bases outside the gene matches. In DNA, the CDR3 is TGTGCCAGCAGCTCGGGGACTAGCGGTGAGCAGTTCTTC. Translation gives CASSSGTSGEQFF.

This chain uses TRBV7-2 with TRBJ1-2; TRBD1 matches 12 bases. This CDR3 is 19 amino acids long. The trim removed 3 bases at V and 2 bases at J, leaving 13 bases unmatched. Germline V gives CDR1 SGHTA, CDR2 FQGNSA. CDR3 sequence (DNA): TGTGCCAGCAGCTTCTTCTCACGGGACAGGGGGCGCAGGAACTATGGCTACACCTTC. It codes for CASSFFSRDRGRRNYGYTF.

The chain joins TRBV29-1 to TRBJ1-2, with D unclear. This CDR3 is 13 amino acids long. Trimming pared 1 base from V and 4 bases from J, leaving 10 bases between. Per germline, CDR1 SQVTM and CDR2 ANQGSEA. The CDR3 is CSVEGGTRYGYTF. In DNA, the CDR3 is TGCAGCGTTGAAGGTGGCACCCGCTATGGCTACACCTTC.

V gene TRBV11-2 combines with J gene TRBJ1-1, with D possibly TRBD1 on 5 matching bases. Germline CDR1 reads SGHAT; CDR2 reads FQNNGV. This CDR3 contains 17 residues. The germline V and J ends were trimmed by 2 bases and 2 bases, with 18 bases remaining between them. CDR3 sequence reads: CASSLWRGGVGNTEAFF. CDR3 DNA sequence: TGTGCCAGCAGCTTATGGAGGGGAGGAGTCGGAAACACTGAAGCTTTCTTT.

V and J are TRBV7-2 and TRBJ1-2, with D possibly being TRBD1 (5 bases). The V end was cut by 1 base, the J end by 1 base, with 7 bases between. This CDR3 contains 14 residues. CDR1 and CDR2 (germline): SGHTA, FQGNSA. As DNA, the CDR3 is TGTGCCAGCAGCTTAGAACAGGATAACTATGGCTACACCTTC. Protein sequence: CASSLEQDNYGYTF.

In regard to this clone: Its ends do not fully match the called genes, so a read error is possible. This chain uses TRBV7-9 with TRBJ1-2, with TRBD1 as a possible D gene (6 bases). The CDR3 is 14 residues long. The V gene's germline CDR1 is SEHNR and CDR2 FQNEAQ (reference sequence). In nucleotides, the CDR3 is TGTGCCAGCAGCCTAGCCGACAGGTTTCTCCTCAACACCTTC. Translated: CASSLADRFLLNTF.

The rearrangement links TRBV6-5 to TRBJ1-2; D gene unclear. Trimming stripped 2 bases from V and 4 bases from J, with 11 bases between. CDR1 and CDR2 from the germline V gene are MNHEY and SVGAGI. CDR3 length: 14 amino acids. The CDR3 spells CASSYPSDGYGYTF. The CDR3 coding sequence is TGTGCCAGCAGTTACCCCTCAGATGGCTATGGCTACACCTTC.

V gene TRBV10-2 combines with J gene TRBJ2-5, with TRBD1 as a possible D gene (7 bases). Looked up from germline, CDR1 is WSHSY and CDR2 is SAAADI. The CDR3 totals 14 residues. V lost 3 bases to trimming and J lost 5 bases, with 13 bases between them. CDR3 bases: TGCGCCAGCAGTGACAGGGGGGCGAGGGAGACCCAGTACTTC. Amino acid sequence: CASSDRGARETQYF.

The chain recombines TRBV7-2 with TRBJ1-1; D not resolved. Germline values: CDR1 SGHTA, CDR2 FQGNSA. This CDR3 region has 13 residues. Trimming took 3 bases from V and 1 from J, leaving 6 bases between them. CDR3 residues: CASSLPGNTEAFF. Written as DNA, the CDR3 is TGTGCCAGCAGCTTGCCGGGGAACACTGAAGCTTTCTTT.